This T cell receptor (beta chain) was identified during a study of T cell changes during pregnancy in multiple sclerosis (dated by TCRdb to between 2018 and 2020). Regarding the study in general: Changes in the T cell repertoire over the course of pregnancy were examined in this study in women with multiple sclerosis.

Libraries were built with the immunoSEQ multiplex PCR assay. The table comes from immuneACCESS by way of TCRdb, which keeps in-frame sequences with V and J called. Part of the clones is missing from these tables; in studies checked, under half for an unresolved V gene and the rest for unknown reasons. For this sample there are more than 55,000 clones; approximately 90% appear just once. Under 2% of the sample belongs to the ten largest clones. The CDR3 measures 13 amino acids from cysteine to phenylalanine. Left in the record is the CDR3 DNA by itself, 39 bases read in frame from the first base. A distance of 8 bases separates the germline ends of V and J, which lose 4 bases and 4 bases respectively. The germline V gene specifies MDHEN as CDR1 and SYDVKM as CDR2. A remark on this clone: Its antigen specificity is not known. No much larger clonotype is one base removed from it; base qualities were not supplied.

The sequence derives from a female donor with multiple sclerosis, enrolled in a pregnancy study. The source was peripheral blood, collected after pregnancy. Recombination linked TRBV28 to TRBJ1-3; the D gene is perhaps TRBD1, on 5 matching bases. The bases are TGTGCCAGCAGTTGGGGCTGGGGAAACACCATATATTTT. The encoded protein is CASSWGWGNTIYF.